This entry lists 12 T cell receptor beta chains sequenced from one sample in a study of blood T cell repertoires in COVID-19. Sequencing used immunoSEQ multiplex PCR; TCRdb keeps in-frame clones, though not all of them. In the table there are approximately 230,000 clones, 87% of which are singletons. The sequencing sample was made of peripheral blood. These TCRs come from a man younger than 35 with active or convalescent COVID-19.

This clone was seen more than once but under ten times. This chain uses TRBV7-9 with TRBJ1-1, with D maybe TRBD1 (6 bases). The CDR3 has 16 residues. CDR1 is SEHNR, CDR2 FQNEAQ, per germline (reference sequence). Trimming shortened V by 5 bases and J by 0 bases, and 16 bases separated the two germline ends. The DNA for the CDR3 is TGTGCCAGCAGCCCCAGGGGAGGGGGGATGAACACTGAAGCTTTCTTT. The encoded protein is CASSPRGGGMNTEAFF.

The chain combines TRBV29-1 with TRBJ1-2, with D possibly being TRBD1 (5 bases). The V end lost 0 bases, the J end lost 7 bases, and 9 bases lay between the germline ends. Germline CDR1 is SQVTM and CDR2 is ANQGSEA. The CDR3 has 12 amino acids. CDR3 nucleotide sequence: TGCAGCGTTGAAGAAGGGGCGGTTGGCTACACCTTC. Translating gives CSVEEGAVGYTF.

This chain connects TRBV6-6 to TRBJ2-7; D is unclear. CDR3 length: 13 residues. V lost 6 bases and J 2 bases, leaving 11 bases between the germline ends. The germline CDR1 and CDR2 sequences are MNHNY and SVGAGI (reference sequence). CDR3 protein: CASSSRFAYEQYF. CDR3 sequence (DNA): TGTGCCAGCAGCTCCAGATTCGCCTACGAGCAGTACTTC.

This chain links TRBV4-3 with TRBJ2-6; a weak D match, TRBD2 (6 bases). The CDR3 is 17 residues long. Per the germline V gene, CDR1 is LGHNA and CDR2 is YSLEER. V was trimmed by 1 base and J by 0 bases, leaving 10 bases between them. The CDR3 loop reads CASSQVVGGSGANVLTF. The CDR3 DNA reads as TGCGCCAGCAGCCAAGTAGTCGGGGGCTCTGGGGCCAACGTCCTGACTTTC.

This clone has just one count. In DNA, the CDR3 is TGCGCCAGCAGCCAAGAAAGCCCGGGGGGGAGCACAGATACGCAGTATTTT. Translation: CASSQESPGGSTDTQYF. The chain joins TRBV4-1 to TRBJ2-3; TRBD2 matches 8 bases. Germline trimming cut 0 bases from V and 0 bases from J; bases unmatched to any gene: 5. Germline loops: CDR1 MGHRA, CDR2 YSYEKL. The CDR3 runs 17 residues.

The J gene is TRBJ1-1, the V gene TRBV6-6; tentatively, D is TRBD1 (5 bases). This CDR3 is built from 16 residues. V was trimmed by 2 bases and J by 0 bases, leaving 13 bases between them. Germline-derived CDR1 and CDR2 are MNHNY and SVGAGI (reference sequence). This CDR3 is CASSYPQGGMNTEAFF. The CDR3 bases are TGTGCCAGCAGTTACCCGCAGGGAGGAATGAACACTGAAGCTTTCTTT.

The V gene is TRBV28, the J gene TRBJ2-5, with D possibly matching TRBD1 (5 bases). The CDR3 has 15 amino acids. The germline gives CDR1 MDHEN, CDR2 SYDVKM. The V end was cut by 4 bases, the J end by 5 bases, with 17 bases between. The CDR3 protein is CASSSFPRAKETQYF. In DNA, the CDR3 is TGTGCCAGCAGTTCATTCCCCAGGGCGAAGGAGACCCAGTACTTC.

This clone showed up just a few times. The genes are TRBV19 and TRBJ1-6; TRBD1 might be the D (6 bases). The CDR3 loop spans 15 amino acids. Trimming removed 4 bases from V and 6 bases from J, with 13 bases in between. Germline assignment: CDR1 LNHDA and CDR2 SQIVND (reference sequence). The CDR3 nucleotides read TGTGCCAGTAGTACCCAGGGGCCCGGTAATTCACCCCTCCACTTT. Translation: CASSTQGPGNSPLHF.

The chain's CDR3 is CATSRAREGSYEQYF. As DNA, the CDR3 is TGTGCCACCAGCAGAGCTCGGGAGGGAAGCTACGAGCAGTACTTC. The chain employs TRBV15 and TRBJ2-7; 8 bases fit TRBD2. The CDR3 has 15 residues. The junction had 5 bases not matched to a gene; V was cut back by 1 base and J by 3 bases. Germline loops: CDR1 LNHNV, CDR2 YYDKDF (reference sequence).

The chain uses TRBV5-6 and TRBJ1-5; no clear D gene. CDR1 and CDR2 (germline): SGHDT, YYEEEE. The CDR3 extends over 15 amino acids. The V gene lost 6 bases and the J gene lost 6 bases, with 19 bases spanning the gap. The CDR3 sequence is CASNSPSGWSQPQHF. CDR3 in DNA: TGTGCCAGCAACTCCCCCTCGGGGTGGTCTCAGCCCCAGCATTTT.

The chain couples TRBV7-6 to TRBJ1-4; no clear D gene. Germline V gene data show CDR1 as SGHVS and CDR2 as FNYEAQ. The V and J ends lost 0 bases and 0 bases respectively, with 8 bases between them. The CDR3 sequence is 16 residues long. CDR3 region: CASSLALGTTNEKLFF. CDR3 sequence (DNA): TGTGCCAGCAGCTTAGCGCTTGGCACAACTAATGAAAAACTGTTTTTT.

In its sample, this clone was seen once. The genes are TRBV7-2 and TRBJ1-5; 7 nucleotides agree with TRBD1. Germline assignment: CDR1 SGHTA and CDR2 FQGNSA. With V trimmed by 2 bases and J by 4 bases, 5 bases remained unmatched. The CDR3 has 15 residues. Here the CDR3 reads CASSLRQGSNQPQHF. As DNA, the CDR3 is TGTGCCAGCAGCTTAAGACAGGGTAGTAATCAGCCCCAGCATTTT.